This T cell receptor beta chain was sequenced for a study of CXCR3-negative and CXCR3-positive naive CD8 T cells. Whole-study findings and limits: Surface CD5 looked about the same in the naive subsets, so the authors worked out TCR strength from TRB CDR3 properties. CXCR3-positive naive cells had more hydrophobic TRB CDR3s than CXCR3-negative naive cells. CXCR3 levels fell partly with cryopreservation; most assays relied on fresh PBMCs. Similar TRBV-TRBJ gene usage was seen in naive CXCR3-negative and CXCR3-positive cells, but not in memory cells.

A note on this clonotype: Its antigen is not identified.

5' RACE with UMI labels generated the TRB cDNA libraries. Using the 5' RACE reads, TCRdb records one entry per CDR3 protein without DNA. The listing records some 50,000 distinct CDR3 sequences. Germline V gene sequence: CDR1 MNHEY, CDR2 SVGAGI. This CDR3 has 13 residues. This sequence was found in a human donor in good health. Some clones in this sample may be carry-over from other donors' samples. The chain combines TRBV6-5 with TRBJ2-1; the D call from TCRdb, TRBD1, cannot be confirmed without DNA. The sequencing sample was made of naive CXCR3- CD8+ T cells from blood. Subset of the sample: CD45RO-CCR7+CD27+CD95- naive CD8+ T cells lacking CXCR3 (TNR3-). The CDR3 is CASRAGHYNEQFF.